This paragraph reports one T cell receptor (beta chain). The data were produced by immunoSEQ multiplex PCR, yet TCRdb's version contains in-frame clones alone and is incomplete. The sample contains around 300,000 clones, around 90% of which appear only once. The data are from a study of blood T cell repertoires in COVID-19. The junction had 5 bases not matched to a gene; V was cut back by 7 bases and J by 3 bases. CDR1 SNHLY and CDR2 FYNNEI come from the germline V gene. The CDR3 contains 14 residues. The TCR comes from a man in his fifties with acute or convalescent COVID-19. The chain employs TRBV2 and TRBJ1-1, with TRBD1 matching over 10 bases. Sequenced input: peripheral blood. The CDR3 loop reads CASNPTGGYTEAFF. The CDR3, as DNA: TGTGCCAGCAACCCGACAGGGGGCTACACTGAAGCTTTCTTT.